A single sample gave rise to the 15 T cell receptor beta chains below, sequenced in a study of radiation and T cells in renal cell carcinoma. Indicated time point: baseline pretreatment blood. Specified treatment: 15 Gy SBRT to primary tumor, nephrectomy 4 weeks later. Libraries were prepared by immunoSEQ multiplex PCR; TCRdb keeps only in-frame clonotypes and omits some of them. The data show 120,000 to 150,000 clones, around 78% seen once. This specimen consisted of blood, obtained from a patient whose treatment included radiotherapy and nephrectomy. These receptors were collected from a woman between 50 and 59 years old with renal cell carcinoma.

The chain links TRBV6-5 to TRBJ1-5; TRBD1 agrees at 10 bases. The CDR3 length is 15 residues. V lost 5 bases, J lost 5 bases, and 6 bases stayed unmatched. CDR1 and CDR2 from the germline V gene are MNHEY and SVGAGI. CDR3 bases: TGTGCCAGCAGTCCCGACAGGGGGCGCGATCAGCCCCAGCATTTT. This translates into CASSPDRGRDQPQHF.

The CDR3 loop is CASSYSRGFGANVLTF. The DNA of the CDR3 is TGTGCCAGCAGTTACTCGAGGGGCTTTGGGGCCAACGTCCTGACTTTC. The J gene is TRBJ2-6, the V gene TRBV6-5; tentatively, D is TRBD1 or TRBD2 (5 bases each). The CDR3 consists of 16 residues. Trimming left V 0 bases short and J 3 bases short, with 9 bases between. CDR1 MNHEY and CDR2 SVGAGI come from the germline V gene.

This chain links TRBV25-1 with TRBJ1-5; D is unresolved. This CDR3 has 12 residues. Trimming stripped 4 bases from V and 0 bases from J, with 1 base between. Germline values: CDR1 MGHDK, CDR2 SYGVNS. Written as DNA, the CDR3 is TGTGCCAGCAGTGGTAGCAATCAGCCCCAGCATTTT. Amino acid sequence: CASSGSNQPQHF. Filled out from reference TRBV25-1 and TRBJ1-5, the complete variable domain reads EADIYQTPRYLVIGTGKKITLECSQTMGHDKMYWYQQDPGMELHLIHYSYGVNSTEKGDLSSESTVSRIRTEHFPLTLESARPSHTSQYLCASSGSNQPQHFGDGTRLSIL.

This rearrangement joins TRBV7-8 to TRBJ1-6, with D possibly TRBD1 on 5 matching bases. The CDR3 totals 14 residues. Germline-derived CDR1 and CDR2 are SGHVS and FQNEAQ. Between the trimmed V and J ends, which lost 1 base and 10 bases, there was a span of 11 bases. The CDR3 loop reads CASSLDRIGSPLHF. The CDR3 DNA reads as TGTGCCAGCAGCTTAGACAGGATTGGGTCACCCCTCCACTTT.

This sequence joins TRBV28 and TRBJ1-2, with D unresolved. Germline-derived CDR1 and CDR2 are MDHEN and SYDVKM. This CDR3 comprises 15 residues. Trimming stripped 7 bases from V and 4 bases from J, with 19 bases between. In nucleotides, the CDR3 is TGTGCCAGCATGGTGCCGGGCGAAGGTCTCTATGGCTACACCTTC. Translation gives CASMVPGEGLYGYTF.

The chain joins TRBV6-5 to TRBJ2-3, with D possibly matching TRBD2 (6 bases). The V end lost 2 bases, the J end lost 6 bases, and 18 bases lay between the germline ends. Germline CDR1 reads MNHEY; CDR2 reads SVGAGI. The CDR3 totals 16 residues. The chain's CDR3 is CASSYEAGTGLDTQYF. In nucleotides, the CDR3 is TGTGCCAGCAGTTACGAGGCGGGGACGGGTTTGGATACGCAGTATTTT.

The chain uses TRBV4-2 and TRBJ2-7; TRBD1 matches at 12 bases. V trimming: 3 bases; J trimming: 4 bases; junction bases outside the gene matches: 7. The CDR3 runs 16 residues. Germline CDR1 LGHNA, CDR2 YNFKEQ. CDR3 sequence (DNA): TGTGCCAGCAGCCACGTGCCGGGACAGGGGGCTTACGAGCAGTACTTC. Translating gives CASSHVPGQGAYEQYF.

V usage is TRBV14 and J usage is TRBJ2-2; D gene unclear. Germline lookup yields CDR1 SGHDN and CDR2 FVKESK. The CDR3 has 16 amino acids. The V gene lost 0 bases and the J gene lost 1 base, with 9 bases spanning the gap. Here the CDR3 reads CASSQDKGLNTGELFF. DNA of the CDR3: TGTGCCAGCAGCCAAGATAAGGGTTTGAACACCGGGGAGCTGTTTTTT.

This chain uses TRBV29-1 with TRBJ1-1; 10 nucleotides agree with TRBD1. The CDR3 extends over 13 amino acids. Germline values: CDR1 SQVTM, CDR2 ANQGSEA. V shed 4 bases and J 1 base; nucleotides not matched to a gene: 0. CDR3: CSVGDRGNTEAFF. The CDR3 coding sequence is TGCAGCGTTGGGGACAGGGGGAACACTGAAGCTTTCTTT.

This clone was seen only a few times. The chain uses TRBV7-2 and TRBJ1-2; D is undetermined. This CDR3 comprises 12 residues. In germline, CDR1 is SGHTA, CDR2 FQGNSA. Deletions cut 5 bases from V and 3 bases from J, with 7 bases between. The CDR3 DNA follows: TGTGCCAGCAGCATAAGGGACTATGGCTACACCTTC. It translates to CASSIRDYGYTF.

CDR3 in amino acids: CASSLVGTAGTRQETQYF. The DNA for the CDR3 is TGTGCCAGCAGCTTGGTAGGGACAGCCGGGACTAGACAAGAGACCCAGTACTTC. This chain links TRBV5-6 with TRBJ2-5, with a weak D call TRBD2 (8 bases). The V gene's germline CDR1 is SGHDT and CDR2 YYEEEE. This CDR3 spans 18 amino acids. Between the trimmed V and J ends, which lost 0 bases and 2 bases, there was a span of 20 bases.

The rearrangement links TRBV14 to TRBJ2-7; TRBD1 or TRBD2 may be the D gene (6 bases each). The V gene's germline CDR1 is SGHDN and CDR2 FVKESK. CDR3 length: 14 amino acids. Trimming cost V 3 bases and J 3 bases, with 12 bases left between them. CDR3 amino acids: CASSHRGPFYEQYF. For the CDR3, the DNA is TGTGCCAGCAGCCACCGGGGGCCCTTCTACGAGCAGTACTTC.

The chain carries TRBV4-1 and TRBJ2-7; TRBD1 might be the D (5 bases). CDR1 is MGHRA, CDR2 YSYEKL, per germline. This CDR3 spans 17 amino acids. Trimming cost V 1 base and J 0 bases, with 16 bases left between them. The CDR3 is CASSQGRGADGSYEQYF. In DNA, the CDR3 is TGCGCCAGCAGCCAAGGTAGGGGTGCCGATGGCTCCTACGAGCAGTACTTC.

The chain is built from TRBV4-3 and TRBJ2-1; 11 positions agree with TRBD2. The V segment lost 0 bases and the J segment 8 bases; nucleotides outside the gene matches: 6. CDR1 and CDR2 (germline): LGHNA, YSLEER. This CDR3 spans 16 amino acids. The CDR3 coding sequence is TGCGCCAGCAGCCAAGACGCGGTAGCGGGAGGGTATGAGCAGTTCTTC. Translating gives CASSQDAVAGGYEQFF.

The gene calls are TRBV4-3 and TRBJ2-7; possible D gene TRBD1, 6 bases. Germline-derived CDR1 and CDR2 are LGHNA and YSLEER. The CDR3 has 15 amino acids. V lost 4 bases, J lost 3 bases, and 16 bases lay in between. CDR3 nucleotides: TGCGCCAGCAGCCCGCAGCAGGGGTTGGGCTACGAGCAGTACTTC. Translating it yields CASSPQQGLGYEQYF.